The 15 T cell receptor beta chains in this list originate from one sample, sequenced in a study of blood T cell repertoires in COVID-19. TCRdb's copy holds only in-frame clones and misses some; the assay was immunoSEQ multiplex PCR. The table has approximately 150,000 clones, about 81% seen once. Sequencing was carried out using peripheral blood. The receptors derive from a woman at least 80 years old with acute or convalescent COVID-19.

This clone was detected only a few times. V is TRBV18 and J is TRBJ1-4; 7 bases match TRBD1. The CDR3 extends over 16 amino acids. V dropped 2 bases and J dropped 0; count of bases not matched to a gene: 3. CDR1 KGHSH and CDR2 LQKENI come from the germline V gene. CDR3 sequence reads: CASSPRQGTTNEKLFF. The CDR3 nucleotides are TGTGCCAGCTCACCAAGACAGGGCACAACTAATGAAAAACTGTTTTTT.

This clone was seen a single time. This rearrangement joins TRBV29-1 to TRBJ1-2, with 7 bases that match TRBD1. Germline assignment: CDR1 SQVTM and CDR2 ANQGSEA. The CDR3 runs 12 residues. V was clipped by 5 bases and J by 8 bases; unmatched bases: 8. In DNA form, the CDR3 reads TGCAGCGTTACCCGACAGGGAGGAGGCTACACCTTC. Its translation is CSVTRQGGGYTF.

Notes on this clone: The sample has other DNA sequences that encode this CDR3 too. This chain joins TRBV6-5 and TRBJ1-6; D gene uncertain. The V gene's germline CDR1 is MNHEY and CDR2 SVGAGI. Trimming took off 2 bases at V and 0 bases at J, with 8 bases between the two ends. CDR3 length: 16 residues. CDR3 residues: CASSYAESSYNSPLHF. The CDR3 DNA sequence: TGTGCCAGCAGTTACGCGGAAAGCTCCTATAATTCACCCCTCCACTTT.

The chain joins TRBV19 to TRBJ2-2; D unclear. Germline V gene sequence: CDR1 LNHDA, CDR2 SQIVND (reference sequence). Trimming took off 3 bases at V and 4 bases at J, with 12 bases between the two ends. This CDR3 spans 15 amino acids. The CDR3 DNA reads TGTGCCAGTAGTATGCAAGCCCTTGGCACCGGGGAGCTGTTTTTT. It translates to CASSMQALGTGELFF.

The J gene is TRBJ2-7, the V gene TRBV6-5; no clear D. Per germline, CDR1 MNHEY and CDR2 SVGAGI. This CDR3 has 13 residues. V was shortened by 6 bases and J by 3 bases, with 12 bases between the two germline ends. The CDR3 nucleotides read TGTGCCAGCAGCCGTGACACCTTCTACGAGCAGTACTTC. Residues: CASSRDTFYEQYF.

This clone came up once. The V gene is TRBV18, the J gene TRBJ1-5; TRBD1 agrees at 8 bases. Germline CDR1 reads KGHSH; CDR2 reads LQKENI. The trim removed 4 bases at V and 5 bases at J, leaving 7 bases unmatched. This CDR3 is 15 amino acids long. The chain's CDR3 is CASSRLGQDYQPQHF. The CDR3 DNA is TGTGCCAGCTCACGATTGGGACAGGACTATCAGCCCCAGCATTTT.

The gene calls are TRBV9 and TRBJ1-4; the match to TRBD1 covers 7 bases. From germline, CDR1 is SGDLS and CDR2 YYNGEE. The CDR3 runs to 16 residues. The junction had 10 bases not matched to a gene; V was cut back by 0 bases and J by 8 bases. DNA for the CDR3: TGTGCCAGCAGCGTAGATTCGTGGACAGGACAGGAAAAACTGTTTTTT. Translating it yields CASSVDSWTGQEKLFF. Drawing the rest from reference TRBV9 and TRBJ1-4, the complete variable domain is DSGVTQTPKHLITATGQRVTLRCSPRSGDLSVYWYQQSLDQGLQFLIQYYNGEERAKGNILERFSAQQFPDLHSELNLSSLELGDSALYFCASSVDSWTGQEKLFFGSGTQLSVL.

V gene TRBV15 combines with J gene TRBJ1-5, with D tentatively TRBD1 (6 bases). The germline gives CDR1 LNHNV, CDR2 YYDKDF (reference sequence). Trimming removed 8 bases from V and 3 bases from J, with 11 bases in between. CDR3 size: 13 residues. Written as DNA, the CDR3 is TGTGCCACCGCCGCAGGGGCCAATCAGCCCCAGCATTTT. Translation: CATAAGANQPQHF.

The chain employs TRBV7-2 and TRBJ1-3, with D hard to call. The CDR3 spans 15 residues. Trimming left V 2 bases short and J 0 bases short, with 8 bases between. Germline lookup yields CDR1 SGHTA and CDR2 FQGNSA. CDR3 bases: TGTGCCAGCAGCTTACACGGGAGCTCTGGAAACACCATATATTTT. Its protein is CASSLHGSSGNTIYF.

The rearrangement uses TRBV19 and TRBJ2-5; 10 nucleotides line up with TRBD2. After removal of 0 bases from V and 5 bases from J, the junction contained 9 bases not matched to a gene. Germline-derived CDR1 and CDR2 are LNHDA and SQIVND (reference sequence). CDR3 length: 17 residues. CDR3 in amino acids: CASSIDPSGSGGETQYF. The CDR3 coding sequence is TGTGCCAGTAGTATAGATCCTAGCGGGAGCGGGGGGGAGACCCAGTACTTC.

The J gene is TRBJ1-1, the V gene TRBV12-3 or TRBV12-4; 8 bases match TRBD1. The CDR3 runs to 13 residues. Trimming cost V 1 base and J 7 bases; bases outside gene matches: 2. The CDR3 protein is CASSLDRGFEAFF. CDR3 nucleotides: TGTGCCAGCAGTTTAGACAGGGGGTTTGAAGCTTTCTTT.

This clone has a single count. The rearrangement links TRBV28 to TRBJ1-5, with 9 bases matching TRBD1. The ends lost 5 bases at V and 4 bases at J; junction bases unmatched: 3. This CDR3 contains 14 residues. Germline values: CDR1 MDHEN, CDR2 SYDVKM. In DNA form, the CDR3 reads TGTGCCAGCAGTCCGGGGACAGGGAATCAGCCCCAGCATTTT. This translates into CASSPGTGNQPQHF.

The V and J genes are TRBV6-5 and TRBJ2-1; maybe TRBD2 (6 bases). V lost 6 bases and J 2 bases, leaving 8 bases between the germline ends. Germline V lookup: CDR1 MNHEY, CDR2 SVGAGI. The CDR3 consists of 13 residues. Here the CDR3 DNA reads TGTGCCAGCAGGGGGGGAACCTACAATGAGCAGTTCTTC. Translation: CASRGGTYNEQFF.

This clone was seen only a few times. The chain is built from TRBV9 and TRBJ1-1; TRBD1 is a possible D gene (6 bases). Trimming cost V 7 bases and J 1 base, with 11 bases left between them. Germline assignment: CDR1 SGDLS and CDR2 YYNGEE. CDR3 length: 13 amino acids. CDR3 bases: TGTGCCAGCTCCAGGGGCGGGAACACTGAAGCTTTCTTT. The encoded protein is CASSRGGNTEAFF.

The J gene is TRBJ2-5, the V gene TRBV9, with 14 nucleotides matching TRBD2. This CDR3 is built from 18 residues. Germline V gene data show CDR1 as SGDLS and CDR2 as YYNGEE. Unmatched junction bases numbered 13, after V lost 4 bases and J lost 5 bases. In nucleotides, the CDR3 is TGTGCCAGCAGCTTCGGACTAGCGGGGGGCCCCTCTCGGGAGACCCAGTACTTC. This gives the protein CASSFGLAGGPSRETQYF.